This T cell receptor (beta chain) is drawn from a study of blood T cell repertoires in COVID-19. Across the whole study: Samples taken during acute and convalescent COVID-19 were collected in the United States, Italy and Spain. T cells, B-cell-depleted T cells, or PBMCs provided the cDNA or gDNA that served as material.

Method: immunoSEQ multiplex PCR; TCRdb's copy keeps in-frame clones and lacks some. The sample has about 250,000 clones; 80% to 90% are singletons. V gave up 5 bases and J gave up 8 bases; unmatched junction bases: 5. The CDR3 sequence is 12 residues long. Germline assignment: CDR1 MNHEY and CDR2 SVGAGI. The specimen sequenced was PBMCs or T cells enriched from blood (not recorded which). The TCR sequence derives from a woman aged 18 to 35 who had recovered from COVID-19. The J gene is TRBJ1-1, the V gene TRBV6-5; 7 nucleotides agree with TRBD1. The CDR3 spells CASSTGTEEAFF. CDR3 in DNA: TGTGCCAGCAGTACCGGGACAGAGGAAGCTTTCTTT.